This record covers a single TCR beta chain. The data stem from a study of Graves' ophthalmopathy and Graves' hyperthyroidism. The germline V and J ends were trimmed by 6 bases and 11 bases, with 10 bases remaining between them. CDR3 length: 10 amino acids. Germline V gene data show CDR1 as SNHLY and CDR2 as FYNNEI. As the template, RNA transcripts were used to amplify TCR beta CDR3 regions. RT-PCR with HTBI primers came first, then second-round multiplex PCR. TCRdb passed the multiplex PCR reads through MiXCR, listing each CDR3 protein once. The sample shows 1 million to 1.3 million distinct CDR3 sequences, about 40% of them seen only once.

The chain combines TRBV2 with TRBJ1-1, with a tentative D call TRBD1 (5 bases). The clonotype was recovered from an adult man with Graves' hyperthyroidism. The specimen sequenced was peripheral blood or thyroid tissue (not recorded which). The CDR3: CASRAGDAFF. The CDR3 bases are TGTGCCAGCAGAGCGGGGGACGCTTTCTTT. The whole variable domain, filled in from reference TRBV2 and TRBJ1-1, reads EPEVTQTPSHQVTQMGQEVILRCVPISNHLYFYWYRQILGQKVEFLVSFYNNEISEKSEIFDDQFSVERPDGSNFTLKIRSTKLEDSAMYFCASRAGDAFFGQGTRLTVV.